Listed here are 30 T cell receptor beta chains from one sample, sequenced in a study of T cell clusters in autoimmune cytopenias. TRB was amplified by touch-down multiplex PCR, primer pools A and B combined. One entry per CDR3 protein, without DNA, is what TCRdb gives after re-calling the multiplex PCR reads. The ten most abundant clones cover 53% of a sample with under 2,000 distinct CDR3 sequences. Some 34,000 genome equivalents of blood DNA were amplified for TRB. The sample comprised peripheral blood. The receptors derive from a human donor with an autoimmune cytopenia or autoimmune hepatitis (not recorded which).

CDR3 region: CSAFIYNEQFF. The genes are TRBV20-1 and TRBJ2-1. CDR1 DFQATT and CDR2 SNEGSKA come from the germline V gene (reference sequence). This CDR3 comprises 11 residues.

This sequence joins TRBV7-9 and TRBJ1-4; no DNA is available, so the TRBD1 call from TCRdb remains unchecked. The germline gives CDR1 SEHNR, CDR2 FQNEAQ (reference sequence). This CDR3 is 14 amino acids long. CDR3 sequence: CASSFPGQQEKLFF.

Measured by frequency, this clonotype is medium-sized. The CDR3 here is CASSIGQGGPPDTQYF. The chain combines TRBV19 with TRBJ2-3; TCRdb picks TRBD1, but there is no DNA to check that call. Looked up from germline, CDR1 is LNHDA and CDR2 is SQIVND (reference sequence). This CDR3 is built from 16 residues.

This clonotype shows up as medium-sized by frequency. This chain joins TRBV19 and TRBJ1-5; TCRdb names TRBD1, which stays unverified in the absence of DNA. Germline loops: CDR1 LNHDA, CDR2 SQIVND (reference sequence). The CDR3 totals 17 residues. This chain's CDR3 is CASSSLRTGVSNQPQHF.

Measured by frequency, this clonotype is medium-sized. The chain links TRBV29-1 to TRBJ1-5. CDR1 SQVTM and CDR2 ANQGSEA come from the germline V gene. The CDR3 has 13 residues. The CDR3 is CSVGTDSNQPQHF. The variable domain in full, completed from reference TRBV29-1 and TRBJ1-5, reads SAVISQKPSRDICQRGTSLTIQCQVDSQVTMMFWYRQQPGQSLTLIATANQGSEATYESGFVIDKFPISRPNLTFSTLTVSNMSPEDSSIYLCSVGTDSNQPQHFGDGTRLSIL.

This clonotype registers medium-sized by frequency. The V call is TRBV12-3 or TRBV12-4, the J call TRBJ2-1; no DNA is available, so the TRBD2 call from TCRdb remains unchecked. The CDR3 is 14 amino acids. The CDR3: CAITGAGGFNEQFF.

The chain is built from TRBV20-1 and TRBJ1-2; TCRdb's D call of TRBD1 is untestable without DNA. This CDR3 region has 14 residues. The V gene's germline CDR1 is DFQATT and CDR2 SNEGSKA (reference sequence). CDR3 sequence reads: CSANRGGADYGYTF.

V is TRBV20-1 and J is TRBJ2-3; TCRdb names TRBD1, which stays unverified in the absence of DNA. Germline V lookup: CDR1 DFQATT, CDR2 SNEGSKA (reference sequence). CDR3 length equals 14 residues. The CDR3 loop reads CSARYAGGTDTQYF.

The genes are TRBV6-1 and TRBJ2-3; as DNA is missing, the TRBD2 call by TCRdb cannot be tested. Germline loops: CDR1 MNHNS, CDR2 SASEGT. This CDR3 contains 17 residues. CDR3: CASSAGTSGGGADTQYF.

Considering frequency, this clonotype is medium-sized. The chain carries TRBV5-4 and TRBJ1-2; the D call from TCRdb, TRBD1, cannot be confirmed without DNA. The CDR3 covers 13 residues. Germline lookup yields CDR1 SGHNT and CDR2 YYREEE (reference sequence). The CDR3 sequence: CASRTGTENGYTF. Complete variable domain (other parts from reference TRBV5-4 and TRBJ1-2): ETGVTQSPTHLIKTRGQQVTLRCSSQSGHNTVSWYQQALGQGPQFIFQYYREEENGRGNFPPRFSGLQFPNYSSELNVNALELDDSALYLCASRTGTENGYTFGSGTRLTVV.

This clonotype is called medium-sized based on its frequency. The chain uses TRBV27 and TRBJ1-6. Looked up from germline, CDR1 is MNHEY and CDR2 is SMNVEV (reference sequence). The CDR3 totals 15 residues. CDR3 amino acids: CAAGSLSSYNSPLHF.

This clonotype counts as medium-sized by frequency. This rearrangement joins TRBV27 to TRBJ2-1. Germline-derived CDR1 and CDR2 are MNHEY and SMNVEV (reference sequence). The CDR3 consists of 13 residues. The CDR3 is CASSFSSYNEQFF.

This chain links TRBV7-6 with TRBJ1-4; TCRdb's D gene call, TRBD1, goes unchecked for lack of DNA. Germline values: CDR1 SGHVS, CDR2 FNYEAQ. CDR3 length equals 13 residues. The CDR3 sequence is CASSLDRQAIPFF.

This clonotype shows up as medium-sized (0.01 to 0.1%) by frequency. The rearrangement joins TRBV6-5 to TRBJ1-5; TCRdb selects TRBD1, and the lack of DNA leaves this call unchecked. This CDR3 has 14 residues. Germline lookup yields CDR1 MNHEY and CDR2 SVGAGI. CDR3: CASSQTGRSQPQHF.

This CDR3 reads CASRGTSGETFNTGELFF. The chain recombines TRBV10-2 with TRBJ2-2; TCRdb lists TRBD2, though no DNA is available to test this call. CDR3 length equals 18 residues. The germline V gene encodes CDR1 WSHSY and CDR2 SAAADI.

This clonotype is classed as medium-sized by frequency. The gene calls are TRBV12-3 or TRBV12-4 and TRBJ2-1; TCRdb selects TRBD2, and the lack of DNA leaves this call unchecked. This CDR3 has 15 amino acids. CDR3 loop: CASSFFREGPNEQFF.

The chain combines TRBV5-1 with TRBJ2-3. Germline V gives CDR1 SGHRS, CDR2 YFSETQ. The CDR3 runs to 14 residues. The chain's CDR3 is CASSLGRQPDTQYF.

The V gene is TRBV5-4, the J gene TRBJ2-7; without DNA, the TCRdb call of TRBD2 cannot be checked. CDR1 and CDR2 (germline): SGHNT, YYREEE (reference sequence). There are 12 residues in the CDR3. CDR3 in amino acids: CASSPRGDTQYF.

V and J are TRBV7-9 and TRBJ1-2; absent DNA, TCRdb's TRBD1 call cannot be checked. In germline, CDR1 is SEHNR, CDR2 FQNEAQ (reference sequence). The CDR3 is 14 amino acids. CDR3 region: CASSTRDRNYGYTF.

Its frequency marks this clonotype as medium-sized. The rearrangement uses TRBV12-3 or TRBV12-4 and TRBJ1-2. The CDR3 runs to 14 residues. The CDR3 loop reads CASSPSREVAGYTF.

This clonotype registers large by frequency. V is TRBV12-3 or TRBV12-4 and J is TRBJ2-3; TCRdb reports TRBD2, a call that lacks DNA to check it against. This CDR3 region has 16 residues. The CDR3 sequence is CASSPYSGGLTDTQYF.

This clonotype ranks as medium-sized (0.01 to 0.1%) in terms of frequency. The V call is TRBV5-6, the J call TRBJ2-5; lacking DNA, the TRBD1 call made by TCRdb goes unchecked. Germline-derived CDR1 and CDR2 are SGHDT and YYEEEE. CDR3 length equals 14 residues. The chain's CDR3 is CASSRRGEGETQYF. Full variable domain (remainder filled in from reference TRBV5-6 and TRBJ2-5): DAGVTQSPTHLIKTRGQQVTLRCSPKSGHDTVSWYQQALGQGPQFIFQYYEEEERQRGNFPDRFSGHQFPNYSSELNVNALLLGDSALYLCASSRRGEGETQYFGPGTRLLVL.

Here the CDR3 reads CASSRGGLTDTQYF. V usage is TRBV12-3 or TRBV12-4 and J usage is TRBJ2-3; as DNA is missing, the TRBD1 call by TCRdb cannot be tested. This CDR3 is 14 amino acids long.

The genes are TRBV28 and TRBJ1-3; absent DNA, TCRdb's TRBD1 call cannot be checked. Germline loops: CDR1 MDHEN, CDR2 SYDVKM. There are 15 residues in the CDR3. The CDR3 sequence is CASRSPGSSGNTIYF.

This clonotype is identified as medium-sized from frequency. The J gene is TRBJ2-5, the V gene TRBV12-3 or TRBV12-4. The CDR3 runs to 13 residues. The chain's CDR3 is CASSPYNKETQYF.

This rearrangement joins TRBV11-1 to TRBJ1-1. The CDR3 length is 13 residues. Germline V gives CDR1 SGHAT, CDR2 FQDESV (reference sequence). The CDR3 sequence is CASSLVKNTEAFF.

Its frequency marks this clonotype as medium-sized. The rearrangement links TRBV19 to TRBJ1-1. Per germline, CDR1 LNHDA and CDR2 SQIVND (reference sequence). The CDR3 extends over 15 amino acids. This CDR3 is CASSTRDFENTEAFF.

The CDR3 reads CASSPGTGGGGSNQPQHF. The gene calls are TRBV18 and TRBJ1-5; TCRdb lists TRBD1, though no DNA is available to test this call. This CDR3 is 18 amino acids long. Germline-derived CDR1 and CDR2 are KGHSH and LQKENI.

This chain links TRBV5-8 with TRBJ1-1; as DNA is missing, the TRBD1 call by TCRdb cannot be tested. Germline CDR1 is SGHTS and CDR2 is YDEGEE. This CDR3 is 14 amino acids long. The CDR3 sequence: CASSLGTGRTEAFF.

Its frequency marks this clonotype as medium-sized (0.01 to 0.1%). V gene TRBV5-6 combines with J gene TRBJ2-5. The CDR3 runs to 15 residues. CDR1 SGHDT and CDR2 YYEEEE come from the germline V gene. The chain's CDR3 is CASSLVRTLRETQYF.